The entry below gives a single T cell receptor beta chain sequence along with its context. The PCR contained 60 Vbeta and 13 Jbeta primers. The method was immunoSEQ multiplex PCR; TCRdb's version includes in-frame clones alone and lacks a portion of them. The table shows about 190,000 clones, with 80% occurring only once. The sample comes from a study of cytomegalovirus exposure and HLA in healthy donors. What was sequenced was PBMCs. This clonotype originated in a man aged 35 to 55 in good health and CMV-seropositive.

The chain's CDR3 is CASSERQRTIYF. In DNA, the CDR3 is TGTGCCAGCAGTGAAAGACAGAGAACCATATATTTT. V is TRBV6-1 and J is TRBJ1-3; a weak D match, TRBD1 (5 bases). In germline, CDR1 is MNHNS, CDR2 SASEGT. Between the trimmed V and J ends, which lost 2 bases and 10 bases, there was a span of 9 bases. The CDR3 length is 12 residues.